This passage covers 18 T cell receptor beta chains from one sample sequenced in a study of blood T cell repertoires in COVID-19. Profiling relied on immunoSEQ multiplex PCR, and the TCRdb table lists in-frame clones only, not all of them. The sample has more than 250,000 clones; around four fifths are singletons. The material sequenced was peripheral blood. These receptors all stem from a man in his 60s who had recovered from COVID-19.

In this sample, this clone turned up a few times. This chain joins TRBV24-1 and TRBJ2-7; 13 bases fit TRBD2. CDR3 length: 16 residues. The germline CDR1 and CDR2 sequences are KGHDR and SFDVKD. V was clipped by 5 bases and J by 1 base; unmatched bases: 4. The chain's CDR3 is CATSVTTSGRSYEQYF. The CDR3 nucleotides are TGTGCCACCAGTGTCACGACTAGCGGGAGGTCCTACGAGCAGTACTTC.

In this sample, this clone turned up once. This sequence joins TRBV20-1 and TRBJ2-3, with TRBD2 matching 11 bases. V lost 3 bases, J lost 1 base, and 3 bases stayed unmatched. The length of the CDR3 is 15 residues. CDR1 DFQATT and CDR2 SNEGSKA come from the germline V gene (reference sequence). CDR3 sequence (DNA): TGCAGTGCTAGTTTTAGCGGGGGGGGCACAGATACGCAGTATTTT. It codes for CSASFSGGGTDTQYF.

The chain couples TRBV2 to TRBJ1-5; perhaps TRBD1 as D (5 bases). Trimming cost V 6 bases and J 1 base, with 10 bases left between them. This CDR3 has 14 residues. Germline lookup yields CDR1 SNHLY and CDR2 FYNNEI. The CDR3 loop is CASREGPSNQPQHF. CDR3 DNA sequence: TGTGCCAGCAGGGAGGGACCGAGCAATCAGCCCCAGCATTTT. Drawing the rest from reference TRBV2 and TRBJ1-5, the complete variable domain is EPEVTQTPSHQVTQMGQEVILRCVPISNHLYFYWYRQILGQKVEFLVSFYNNEISEKSEIFDDQFSVERPDGSNFTLKIRSTKLEDSAMYFCASREGPSNQPQHFGDGTRLSIL.

The chain combines TRBV7-9 with TRBJ2-3, with D tentatively TRBD1 (6 bases). The ends were cut back, 2 bases at V and 9 bases at J, with 12 bases in the middle. The CDR3 runs to 13 residues. CDR1 and CDR2 from the germline V gene are SEHNR and FQNEAQ (reference sequence). The CDR3 coding sequence is TGTGCCAGCAGCTTATTAACTGGGACAACGCAGTATTTT. Protein product: CASSLLTGTTQYF.

The J gene is TRBJ2-1, the V gene TRBV29-1; 10 bases map to TRBD2. Germline lookup yields CDR1 SQVTM and CDR2 ANQGSEA. This CDR3 is 14 amino acids long. The J segment lost 4 bases and the V segment lost 8 bases, leaving 8 bases of the junction unmatched. The CDR3 reads CSFRTSGLYNEQFF. The CDR3, as DNA: TGCAGCTTTCGGACTAGCGGACTTTACAATGAGCAGTTCTTC.

The chain employs TRBV7-8 and TRBJ1-2, with D maybe TRBD1 (6 bases). The V and J ends lost 4 bases and 8 bases respectively, with 23 bases between them. The CDR3 is made up of 16 amino acids. The germline V gene encodes CDR1 SGHVS and CDR2 FQNEAQ. CDR3 sequence: CASSYAGSQGAWGYTF. CDR3 nucleotide sequence: TGTGCCAGCAGCTACGCCGGTTCACAGGGTGCATGGGGCTACACCTTC.

This sequence joins TRBV18 and TRBJ1-1; TRBD1 is a possible D gene (5 bases). Trimming removed 1 base at V and 3 bases at J, with 12 bases between. The germline gives CDR1 KGHSH, CDR2 LQKENI. This CDR3 is built from 15 residues. The chain's CDR3 is CASSPRRGWDTEAFF. CDR3 sequence (DNA): TGTGCCAGCTCACCACGTCGGGGGTGGGACACTGAAGCTTTCTTT.

The chain uses TRBV6-4 and TRBJ2-1, with 7 bases fitting TRBD2. Germline loops: CDR1 MRHNA, CDR2 SNTAGT. Germline trimming cut 4 bases from V and 2 bases from J; bases unmatched to any gene: 8. The CDR3 extends over 16 amino acids. The CDR3 DNA follows: TGTGCCAGCAGTGCGCTCGGGGGGAGGGCCTACAATGAGCAGTTCTTC. Its translation is CASSALGGRAYNEQFF.

This chain uses TRBV27 with TRBJ1-2; 9 nucleotides match TRBD1. V dropped 5 bases and J dropped 1; count of bases not matched to a gene: 11. CDR3 length equals 17 residues. CDR1 and CDR2 (germline): MNHEY, SMNVEV (reference sequence). The CDR3 DNA reads TGTGCCAGCAGTCGATACTCCGGGACAGGGAGTAACTATGGCTACACCTTC. This encodes CASSRYSGTGSNYGYTF.

This rearrangement joins TRBV5-1 to TRBJ2-7; 13 positions agree with TRBD2. The V gene end was trimmed by 4 bases and the J gene end by 3 bases; junction bases not matched to a gene: 13. Per the germline V gene, CDR1 is SGHRS and CDR2 is YFSETQ. This CDR3 has 18 residues. The CDR3 DNA is TGCGCCAGCAGCCTTGGGAGGGGGAGGACTAGCGGGAGCTACGAGCAGTACTTC. Protein: CASSLGRGRTSGSYEQYF.

The chain is built from TRBV6-5 and TRBJ2-1; 13 bases line up with TRBD2. Germline V lookup: CDR1 MNHEY, CDR2 SVGAGI. After removal of 5 bases from V and 15 bases from J, the junction contained 10 bases not matched to a gene. The CDR3 sequence is 14 residues long. CDR3 amino acids: CASSPGTSGTRGFF. CDR3 in DNA: TGTGCCAGCAGTCCTGGGACTAGCGGGACTCGGGGGTTCTTC.

The chain joins TRBV3-1 (or the pseudogene TRBV3-2) to TRBJ1-2; no reliable D call. Germline V gives CDR1 LGHDT, CDR2 YNNKEL (reference sequence). Between the trimmed V and J ends, which lost 2 bases and 0 bases, there was a span of 10 bases. The CDR3 extends over 15 amino acids. CDR3 sequence (DNA): TGTGCCAGCAGCCAACGCGGGCGGGCTAACTATGGCTACACCTTC. Its protein product is CASSQRGRANYGYTF.

The chain couples TRBV4-2 to TRBJ2-4, with TRBD2 matching 12 bases. Germline values: CDR1 LGHNA, CDR2 YNFKEQ. The junction had 5 bases not matched to a gene; V was cut back by 0 bases and J by 5 bases. The CDR3 runs 17 residues. The CDR3 here is CASSQDLTSGGQNIQYF. The CDR3 DNA reads as TGTGCCAGCAGCCAAGATCTGACTAGCGGGGGACAAAACATTCAGTACTTC.

The CDR3 loop is CASSETGYEQYF. DNA for the CDR3: TGTGCCAGCAGCGAGACGGGCTACGAGCAGTACTTC. The V call is TRBV13, the J call TRBJ2-7; D call uncertain. The CDR3 runs to 12 residues. V shed 5 bases and J shed 3 bases, with 8 bases lying between them. In germline, CDR1 is PRHDT, CDR2 FYEKMQ (reference sequence).

The V gene is TRBV19, the J gene TRBJ2-3; 13 bases line up with TRBD2. The CDR3 totals 17 residues. Losses at the gene ends were 5 bases for V and 4 bases for J; bases not matched to a gene: 9. CDR1 LNHDA and CDR2 SQIVND come from the germline V gene (reference sequence). The CDR3 region is CASSRGTSGVSPDTQYF. The CDR3 DNA sequence: TGTGCCAGTAGTCGAGGGACTAGCGGGGTGAGTCCAGATACGCAGTATTTT.

This clone appeared once. This chain joins TRBV5-1 and TRBJ2-3; 10 bases match TRBD2. The CDR3 loop spans 19 amino acids. The germline V gene encodes CDR1 SGHRS and CDR2 YFSETQ. V lost 4 bases, J lost 6 bases, and 20 bases stayed unmatched. The CDR3 reads CASSPEGLLAGNPGDTQYF. CDR3 sequence (DNA): TGCGCCAGCAGCCCCGAAGGTCTACTAGCGGGGAATCCGGGGGATACGCAGTATTTT.

The chain is built from TRBV7-9 and TRBJ2-7; TRBD2 might be the D (7 bases). Germline CDR1 is SEHNR and CDR2 is FQNEAQ (reference sequence). V shed 6 bases and J shed 0 bases, with 21 bases lying between them. The CDR3 runs to 17 residues. CDR3 sequence (DNA): TGTGCCAGCAGTAATCCCAAGGGGGGAGGGAGCTCCTACGAGCAGTACTTC. This gives the protein CASSNPKGGGSSYEQYF. The whole variable domain, remainder taken from reference TRBV7-9 and TRBJ2-7, is DTGVSQNPRHKITKRGQNVTFRCDPISEHNRLYWYRQTLGQGPEFLTYFQNEAQLEKSRLLSDRFSAERPKGSFSTLEIQRTEQGDSAMYLCASSNPKGGGSSYEQYFGPGTRLTVT.

The rearrangement joins TRBV23-1 to TRBJ2-4; TRBD2 aligns across 10 bases. TRBV23-1 is known as an ORF, though its function is uncertain. V lost 8 bases to trimming and J lost 0 bases; unmatched junction nucleotides: 13. The CDR3 runs to 18 residues. CDR3 sequence: CASPPGLAQVEAKNIQYF. The CDR3 nucleotides read TGCGCCAGCCCGCCGGGACTAGCGCAGGTGGAAGCCAAAAACATTCAGTACTTC.